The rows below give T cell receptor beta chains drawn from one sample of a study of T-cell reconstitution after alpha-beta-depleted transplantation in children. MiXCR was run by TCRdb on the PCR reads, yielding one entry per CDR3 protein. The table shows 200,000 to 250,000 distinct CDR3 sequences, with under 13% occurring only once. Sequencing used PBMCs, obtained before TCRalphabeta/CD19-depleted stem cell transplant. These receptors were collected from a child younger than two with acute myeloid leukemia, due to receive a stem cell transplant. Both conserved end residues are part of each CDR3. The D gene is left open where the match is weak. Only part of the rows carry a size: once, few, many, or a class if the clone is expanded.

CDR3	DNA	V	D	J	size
CASSLVGSHTDTQYF	TGTGCCAGCAGCTTAGTTGGTAGTCACACAGATACGCAGTATTTT	TRBV7-2	-	TRBJ2-3	many
CASSYPSGRYNEQFF	TGTGCCAGCAGTTACCCTAGCGGGAGGTACAATGAGCAGTTCTTC	TRBV6-2/TRBV6-3	TRBD2	TRBJ2-1	many
CASSFWAGGVDQPQHF	TGTGCCAGCAGTTTTTGGGCAGGGGGAGTTGATCAGCCCCAGCATTTT	TRBV12-3/TRBV12-4	TRBD1	TRBJ1-5	many
CASSPSDGPFYGYTF	TGCGCCAGCAGCCCATCGGACGGCCCCTTCTATGGCTACACCTTC	TRBV5-1	-	TRBJ1-2	many
CASTIRGVHNEQFF	TGTGCCAGCACCATTCGGGGGGTTCACAATGAGCAGTTCTTC	TRBV7-2	TRBD2	TRBJ2-1	many
CASSLGLAGVVGELFF	TGCGCCAGCAGCTTGGGACTAGCGGGAGTGGTCGGGGAGCTGTTTTTT	TRBV5-1	TRBD2	TRBJ2-2	many
CASSAGQGPNSPLHF	TGCGCCAGCAGCGCAGGACAGGGGCCCAATTCACCCCTCCACTTT	TRBV5-1	TRBD1	TRBJ1-6	many
CASRGLYNEQFF	TGTGCCTCTCGGGGGCTTTACAATGAGCAGTTCTTC	TRBV9	-	TRBJ2-1	many
CASSTDRGGNTIYF	TGTGCCAGCTCAACGGACAGGGGTGGAAACACCATATATTTT	TRBV18	TRBD1	TRBJ1-3	many
CSVQGEVDYTF	TGCAGCGTTCAGGGGGAGGTCGACTACACCTTC	TRBV29-1	TRBD1	TRBJ1-2	many
CASSYTGRQPQHF	TGTGCCAGCAGTTACACAGGGCGACAGCCCCAGCATTTT	TRBV6-6	-	TRBJ1-5	once
CSARGDRLTSVGTDTQYF	TGCAGTGCTAGAGGAGACAGACTGACTAGCGTGGGCACAGATACGCAGTATTTT	TRBV20-1	TRBD2	TRBJ2-3	many
CAWSVGPSSSYEQYF	TGTGCCTGGAGTGTAGGGCCCTCGAGCTCCTACGAGCAGTACTTC	TRBV30	-	TRBJ2-7	-
CSAVSGRGWNEQFF	TGCAGTGCCGTTAGCGGGAGAGGTTGGAATGAGCAGTTCTTC	TRBV20-1	TRBD2	TRBJ2-1	many
CASSQLRQGMNTEAFF	TGCGCCAGCAGCCAATTAAGACAGGGGATGAACACTGAAGCTTTCTTT	TRBV4-3	TRBD1	TRBJ1-1	many
CASSLTPLTGELFF	TGTGCCAGCAGTTTGACTCCACTCACCGGGGAGCTGTTTTTT	TRBV12-3/TRBV12-4	-	TRBJ2-2	-
CASGLMRPLGGDPYEQCF	TGTGCCAGCGGCTTAATGAGGCCCCTCGGAGGCGACCCCTACGAGCAGTGCTTT	TRBV11-1	-	TRBJ2-7	-
CASSEDNEQFF	TGTGCCAGCAGCGAGGACAATGAGCAGTTCTTC	TRBV6-5	-	TRBJ2-1	many
CASSEGEKLFF	TGTGCCAGCAGTGAGGGTGAAAAACTGTTTTTT	TRBV2	-	TRBJ1-4	many
CATSRDLSGSWADTQYF	TGTGCCACCAGCAGAGATTTGAGCGGGAGTTGGGCAGATACGCAGTATTTT	TRBV15	TRBD2	TRBJ2-3	many
CAISGQAGTDTQYF	TGTGCCATCAGCGGACAGGCTGGCACAGATACGCAGTATTTT	TRBV10-3	TRBD1	TRBJ2-3	many
CASSFSGTAYQETQYF	TGTGCCAGCAGCTTTAGTGGGACGGCGTACCAAGAGACCCAGTACTTC	TRBV5-6	-	TRBJ2-5	many
CASSLEGTSGSYNEQFF	TGTGCCAGCAGCTTAGAGGGGACTAGCGGGTCCTACAATGAGCAGTTCTTC	TRBV11-2	TRBD2	TRBJ2-1	-
CASSQGAGFYNEQFF	TGTGCCAGCAGCCAAGGAGCGGGGTTTTACAATGAGCAGTTCTTC	TRBV3-1	TRBD2	TRBJ2-1	many
CASSLGPQGSTDTQYF	TGTGCCAGCAGCTTGGGTCCCCAGGGAAGCACAGATACGCAGTATTTT	TRBV5-6	-	TRBJ2-3	many
CASSVSTGPSYGYTF	TGTGCCAGTAGTGTATCGACAGGGCCCAGCTATGGCTACACCTTC	TRBV19	TRBD1	TRBJ1-2	few
CTFLRSNEQFF	TGCACCTTTCTCAGGTCCAATGAGCAGTTCTTC	TRBV29-1	-	TRBJ2-1	few
CASSVVGGQENGYTF	TGTGCCAGCAGCGTAGTCGGGGGCCAGGAGAATGGCTACACCTTC	TRBV9	-	TRBJ1-2	-
CAITQDREVTGYTF	TGTGCCATCACCCAGGACAGGGAGGTCACTGGCTACACCTTC	TRBV10-3	TRBD1	TRBJ1-2	many
CASSFGGQGSYQETQYF	TGTGCCAGCAGCTTTGGGGGACAGGGATCGTACCAAGAGACCCAGTACTTC	TRBV28	TRBD1	TRBJ2-5	many
CASSLVAGASEKLFF	TGTGCCAGCAGTTTAGTGGCCGGGGCCTCGGAAAAACTGTTTTTT	TRBV12-3/TRBV12-4	-	TRBJ1-4	many
CATSEHTSGRETQYF	TGTGCCACCAGTGAGCATACTAGCGGGAGGGAGACCCAGTACTTC	TRBV24-1	TRBD2	TRBJ2-5	few
CASRTTGRTEAFF	TGCGCCAGCAGGACAACAGGGAGAACTGAAGCTTTCTTT	TRBV5-1	-	TRBJ1-1	many
CASSLWANLLPEAFF	TGTGCCAGCAGTTTATGGGCAAATCTGCTTCCTGAAGCTTTCTTT	TRBV28	-	TRBJ1-1	many
CASSSGQGFLAEAFF	TGCGCCAGCAGCTCGGGACAGGGGTTTCTAGCTGAAGCTTTCTTT	TRBV5-1	TRBD1	TRBJ1-1	many
CASSPYRAWETQYF	TGTGCCAGCAGCCCGTATCGGGCCTGGGAGACCCAGTACTTC	TRBV7-7	-	TRBJ2-5	many
CASILDRSQETQYF	TGTGCCAGCATTCTCGACAGGTCCCAAGAGACCCAGTACTTC	TRBV12-3/TRBV12-4	-	TRBJ2-5	many
CASSLEGTDTQYF	TGTGCCAGCAGCTTGGAGGGCACAGATACGCAGTATTTT	TRBV5-5	-	TRBJ2-3	many
CSVEGGRGYGTDTQYF	TGCAGCGTTGAGGGCGGGAGGGGTTATGGCACAGATACGCAGTATTTT	TRBV29-1	TRBD2	TRBJ2-3	many
CASTWGDRGNQPQHF	TGTGCCAGCACCTGGGGGGACAGAGGGAATCAGCCCCAGCATTTT	TRBV28	TRBD1	TRBJ1-5	-
CAWTPAQSTDTQYF	TGTGCCTGGACCCCGGCACAGAGCACAGATACGCAGTATTTT	TRBV30	-	TRBJ2-3	many
CASSLQGARGAGNTIYF	TGTGCCAGCAGTCTCCAGGGGGCACGCGGGGCTGGAAACACCATATATTTT	TRBV5-6	TRBD1	TRBJ1-3	many
CASLDRHGSPLHF	TGTGCCAGCCTGGACAGACATGGTTCACCCCTCCACTTT	TRBV6-1	-	TRBJ1-6	many
CASSYSTAGQPNTGELFF	TGTGCCAGCAGTTACTCGACGGCGGGACAACCGAACACCGGGGAGCTGTTTTTT	TRBV6-2/TRBV6-3	-	TRBJ2-2	many
CASSLAGHRTDTQYF	TGCGCCAGCAGCTTGGCCGGGCACCGCACAGATACGCAGTATTTT	TRBV5-1	-	TRBJ2-3	many
CASSLDGTGTLGYTF	TGTGCCAGCAGCTTAGATGGGACAGGGACTCTTGGCTACACCTTC	TRBV11-2	TRBD1	TRBJ1-2	many
CAIRGLNEQFF	TGTGCCATCCGAGGGCTCAATGAGCAGTTCTTC	TRBV10-3	-	TRBJ2-1	many
CASSVQGGNTEAFF	TGCGCCAGCAGCGTACAGGGGGGAAACACTGAAGCTTTCTTT	TRBV5-1	TRBD1	TRBJ1-1	many
CASSSITAQETQYF	TGTGCCAGCAGTTCCATAACAGCCCAAGAGACCCAGTACTTC	TRBV6-5	-	TRBJ2-5	-